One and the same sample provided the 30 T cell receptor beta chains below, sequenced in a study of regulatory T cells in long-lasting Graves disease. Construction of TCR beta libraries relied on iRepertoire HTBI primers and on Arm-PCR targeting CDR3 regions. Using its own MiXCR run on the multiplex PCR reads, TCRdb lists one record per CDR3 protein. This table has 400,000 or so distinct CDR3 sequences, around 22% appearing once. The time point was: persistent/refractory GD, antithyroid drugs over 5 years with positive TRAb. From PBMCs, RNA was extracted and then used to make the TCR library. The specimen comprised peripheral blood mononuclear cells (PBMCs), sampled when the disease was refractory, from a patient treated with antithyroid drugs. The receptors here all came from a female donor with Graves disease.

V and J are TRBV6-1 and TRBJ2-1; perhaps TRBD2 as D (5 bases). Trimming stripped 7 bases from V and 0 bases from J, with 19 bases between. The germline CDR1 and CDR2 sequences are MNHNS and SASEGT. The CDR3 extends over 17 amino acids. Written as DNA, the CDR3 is TGTGCCAGCACATTTAGCGAGCAGAGGAGCTCCTACAATGAGCAGTTCTTC. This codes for CASTFSEQRSSYNEQFF.

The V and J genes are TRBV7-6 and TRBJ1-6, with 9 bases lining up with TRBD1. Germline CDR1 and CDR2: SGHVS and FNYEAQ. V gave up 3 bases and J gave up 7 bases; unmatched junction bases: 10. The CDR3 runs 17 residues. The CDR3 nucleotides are TGTGCCAGCAGCTTGGGGAAACAGGGGGCGCGGAATTCACCCCTCCACTTT. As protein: CASSLGKQGARNSPLHF.

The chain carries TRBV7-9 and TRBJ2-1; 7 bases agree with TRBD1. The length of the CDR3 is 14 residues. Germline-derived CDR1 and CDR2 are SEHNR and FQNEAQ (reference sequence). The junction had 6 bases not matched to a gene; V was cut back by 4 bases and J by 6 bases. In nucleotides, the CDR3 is TGTGCCAGCAGCTCCATTACAGGGGCCAATGAGCAGTTCTTC. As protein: CASSSITGANEQFF.

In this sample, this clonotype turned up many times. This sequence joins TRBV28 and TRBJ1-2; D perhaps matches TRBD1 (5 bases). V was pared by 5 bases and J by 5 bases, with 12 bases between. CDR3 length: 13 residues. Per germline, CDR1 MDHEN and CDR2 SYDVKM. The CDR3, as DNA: TGTGCCAGCAGTCGACAGAGGCTTTATGGCTACACCTTC. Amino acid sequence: CASSRQRLYGYTF.

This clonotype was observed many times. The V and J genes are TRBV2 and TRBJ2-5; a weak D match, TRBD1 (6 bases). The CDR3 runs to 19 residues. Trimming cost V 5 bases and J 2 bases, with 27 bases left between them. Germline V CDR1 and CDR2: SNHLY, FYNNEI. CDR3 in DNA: TGTGCCAGCAGTTTCATCAGGGGCTCGTGGGTAGCAGAACAAGAGACCCAGTACTTC. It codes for CASSFIRGSWVAEQETQYF.

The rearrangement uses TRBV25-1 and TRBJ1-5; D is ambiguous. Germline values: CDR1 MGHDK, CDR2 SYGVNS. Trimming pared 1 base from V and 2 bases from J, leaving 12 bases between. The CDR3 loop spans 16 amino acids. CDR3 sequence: CASSELGARGNQPQHF. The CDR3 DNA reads TGTGCCAGCAGTGAATTGGGTGCAAGAGGCAATCAGCCCCAGCATTTT. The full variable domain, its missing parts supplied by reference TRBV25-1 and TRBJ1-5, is EADIYQTPRYLVIGTGKKITLECSQTMGHDKMYWYQQDPGMELHLIHYSYGVNSTEKGDLSSESTVSRIRTEHFPLTLESARPSHTSQYLCASSELGARGNQPQHFGDGTRLSIL.

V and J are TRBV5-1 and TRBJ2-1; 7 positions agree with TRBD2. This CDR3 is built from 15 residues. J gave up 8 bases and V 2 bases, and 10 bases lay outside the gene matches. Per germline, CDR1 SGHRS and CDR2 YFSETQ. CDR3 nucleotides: TGCGCCAGCAGCTTCGCTGCTAGCGGTCAATATGAGCAGTTCTTC. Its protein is CASSFAASGQYEQFF.

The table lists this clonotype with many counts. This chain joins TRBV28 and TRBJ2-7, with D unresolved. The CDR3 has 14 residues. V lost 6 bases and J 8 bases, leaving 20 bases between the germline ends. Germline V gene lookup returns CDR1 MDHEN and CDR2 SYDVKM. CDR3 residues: CASSPNHDHEKQYF. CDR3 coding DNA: TGTGCCAGCAGCCCAAACCACGACCATGAGAAGCAGTACTTC.

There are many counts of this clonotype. CDR3 sequence reads: CASSLGPNSGNTIYF. The CDR3, as DNA: TGTGCCAGCAGCTTAGGGCCAAACTCTGGAAACACCATATATTTT. The rearrangement joins TRBV7-2 to TRBJ1-3; the D is unclear. Germline CDR1 is SGHTA and CDR2 is FQGNSA. The CDR3 has 15 residues. The ends were cut back, 1 base at V and 0 bases at J, with 7 bases in the middle.

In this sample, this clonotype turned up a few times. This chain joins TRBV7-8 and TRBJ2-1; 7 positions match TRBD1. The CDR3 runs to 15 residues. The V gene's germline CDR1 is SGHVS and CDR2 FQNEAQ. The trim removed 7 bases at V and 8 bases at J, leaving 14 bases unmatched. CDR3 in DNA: TGTGCCAGCACCGTCCAGGGGGATAAATACGATGAGCAGTTCTTC. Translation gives CASTVQGDKYDEQFF.

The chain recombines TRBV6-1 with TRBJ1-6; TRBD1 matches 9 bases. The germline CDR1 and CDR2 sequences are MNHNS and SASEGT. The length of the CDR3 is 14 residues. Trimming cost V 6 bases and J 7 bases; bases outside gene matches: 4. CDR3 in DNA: TGTGCCAGCAGCTATGGACAGGGGAATTCACCCCTCCACTTT. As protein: CASSYGQGNSPLHF.

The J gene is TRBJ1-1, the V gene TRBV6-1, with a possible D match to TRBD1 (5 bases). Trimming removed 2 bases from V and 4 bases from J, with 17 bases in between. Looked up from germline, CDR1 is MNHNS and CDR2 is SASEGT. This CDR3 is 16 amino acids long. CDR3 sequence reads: CASSEPTEKRGTEAFF. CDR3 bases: TGTGCCAGCAGTGAACCCACAGAAAAAAGGGGCACTGAAGCTTTCTTT.

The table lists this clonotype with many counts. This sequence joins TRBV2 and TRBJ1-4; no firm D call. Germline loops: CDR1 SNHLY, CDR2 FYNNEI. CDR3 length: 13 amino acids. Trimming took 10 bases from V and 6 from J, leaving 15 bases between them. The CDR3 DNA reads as TGTGCCACCACCCGAGGAAGGGATGAAAAACTGTTTTTT. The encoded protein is CATTRGRDEKLFF. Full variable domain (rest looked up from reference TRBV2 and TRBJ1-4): EPEVTQTPSHQVTQMGQEVILRCVPISNHLYFYWYRQILGQKVEFLVSFYNNEISEKSEIFDDQFSVERPDGSNFTLKIRSTKLEDSAMYFCATTRGRDEKLFFGSGTQLSVL.

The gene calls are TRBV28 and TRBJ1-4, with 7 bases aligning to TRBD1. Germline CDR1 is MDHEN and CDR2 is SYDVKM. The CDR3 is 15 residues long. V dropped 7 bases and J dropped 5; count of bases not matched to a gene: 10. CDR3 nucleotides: TGTGCCAGCAAGAAAAGGGGGCGGAGGAATGAAAAACTGTTTTTT. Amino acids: CASKKRGRRNEKLFF.

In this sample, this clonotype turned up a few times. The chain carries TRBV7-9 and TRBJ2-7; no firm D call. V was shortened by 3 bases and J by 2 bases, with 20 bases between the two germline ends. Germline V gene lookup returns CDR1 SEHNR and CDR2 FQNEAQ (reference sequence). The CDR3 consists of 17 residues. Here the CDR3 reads CASSFPLRVPGTYEQYF. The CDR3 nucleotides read TGTGCCAGCAGCTTCCCCCTCCGGGTCCCGGGCACCTACGAGCAGTACTTC.

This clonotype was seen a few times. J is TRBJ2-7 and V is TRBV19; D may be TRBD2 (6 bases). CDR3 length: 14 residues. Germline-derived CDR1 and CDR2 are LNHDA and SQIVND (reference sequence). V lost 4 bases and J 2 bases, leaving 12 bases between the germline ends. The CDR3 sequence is CASSRRELPYEQYF. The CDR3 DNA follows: TGTGCCAGTAGTAGACGGGAGCTACCCTACGAGCAGTACTTC.

CDR3 sequence (DNA): TGTGCCAGCAGCGTGGGACAGGGGAGTGACGAGCAGTACTTC. Encoded protein: CASSVGQGSDEQYF. This sequence joins TRBV13 and TRBJ2-7, with TRBD1 matching over 10 bases. Germline values: CDR1 PRHDT, CDR2 FYEKMQ (reference sequence). V lost 5 bases to trimming and J lost 5 bases; unmatched junction nucleotides: 6. The CDR3 loop spans 14 amino acids.

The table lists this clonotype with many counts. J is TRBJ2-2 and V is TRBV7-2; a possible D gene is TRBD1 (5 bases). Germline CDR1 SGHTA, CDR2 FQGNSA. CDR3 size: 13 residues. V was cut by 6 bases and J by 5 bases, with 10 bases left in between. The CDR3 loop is CASSFAGTGELFF. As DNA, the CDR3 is TGTGCCAGCAGTTTCGCAGGGACCGGGGAGCTGTTTTTT.

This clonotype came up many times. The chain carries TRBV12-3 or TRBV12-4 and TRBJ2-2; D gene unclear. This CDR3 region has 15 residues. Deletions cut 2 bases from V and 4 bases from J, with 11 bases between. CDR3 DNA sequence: TGTGCCAGCAGTTTAAAACTACGTGGCACCGGGGAGCTGTTTTTT. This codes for CASSLKLRGTGELFF.

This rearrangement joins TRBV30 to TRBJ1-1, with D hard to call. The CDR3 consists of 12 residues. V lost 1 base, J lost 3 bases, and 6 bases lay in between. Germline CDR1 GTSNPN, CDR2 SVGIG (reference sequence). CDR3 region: CAWSGGYTEAFF. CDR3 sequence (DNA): TGTGCCTGGAGTGGGGGTTACACTGAAGCTTTCTTT.

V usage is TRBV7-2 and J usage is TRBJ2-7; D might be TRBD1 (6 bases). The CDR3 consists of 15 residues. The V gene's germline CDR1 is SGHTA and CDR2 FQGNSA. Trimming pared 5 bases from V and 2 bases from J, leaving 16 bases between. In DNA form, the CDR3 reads TGTGCCAGCAGCCCTTCAGGGGTGGCGACCTACGAGCAGTACTTC. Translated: CASSPSGVATYEQYF.

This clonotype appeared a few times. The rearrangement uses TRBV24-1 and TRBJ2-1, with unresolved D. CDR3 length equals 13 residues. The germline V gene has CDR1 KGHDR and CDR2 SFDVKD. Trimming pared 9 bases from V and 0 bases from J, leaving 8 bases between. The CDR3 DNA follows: TGTGCCACCCGGGCAGGCTCCTACAATGAGCAGTTCTTC. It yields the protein CATRAGSYNEQFF.

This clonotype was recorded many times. The CDR3 protein is CASTSGTGSGYTF. The CDR3 bases are TGTGCCAGCACCTCCGGGACAGGGTCTGGCTACACCTTC. The chain uses TRBV6-1 and TRBJ1-2, with TRBD1 identical over 9 bases. V lost 7 bases and J lost 7; bases outside the gene matches: 7. This CDR3 has 13 amino acids. Germline-derived CDR1 and CDR2 are MNHNS and SASEGT.

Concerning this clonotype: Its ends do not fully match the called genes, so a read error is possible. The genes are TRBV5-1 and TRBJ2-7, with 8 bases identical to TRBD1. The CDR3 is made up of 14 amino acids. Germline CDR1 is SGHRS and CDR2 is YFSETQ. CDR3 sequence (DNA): TGCGCCAACAGCTCAACAGGGGGCTCCTACGAGCAGTACTTC. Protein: CANSSTGGSYEQYF.

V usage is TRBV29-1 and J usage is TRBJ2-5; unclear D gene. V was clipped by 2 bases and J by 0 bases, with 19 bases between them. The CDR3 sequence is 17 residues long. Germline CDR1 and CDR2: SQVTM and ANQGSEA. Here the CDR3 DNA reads TGCAGCGTTGAAATACGGACGGGCAGGAAGTACCAAGAGACCCAGTACTTC. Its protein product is CSVEIRTGRKYQETQYF. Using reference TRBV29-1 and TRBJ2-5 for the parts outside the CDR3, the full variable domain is SAVISQKPSRDICQRGTSLTIQCQVDSQVTMMFWYRQQPGQSLTLIATANQGSEATYESGFVIDKFPISRPNLTFSTLTVSNMSPEDSSIYLCSVEIRTGRKYQETQYFGPGTRLLVL.

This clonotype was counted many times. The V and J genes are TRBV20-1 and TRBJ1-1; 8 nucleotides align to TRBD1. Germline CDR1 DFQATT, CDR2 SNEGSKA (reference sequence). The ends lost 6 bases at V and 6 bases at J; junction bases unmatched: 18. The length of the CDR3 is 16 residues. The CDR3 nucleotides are TGCAGTGCCAACGACAGGGGTCCTTCGTCCTACTCTGAAGCTTTCTTT. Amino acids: CSANDRGPSSYSEAFF.

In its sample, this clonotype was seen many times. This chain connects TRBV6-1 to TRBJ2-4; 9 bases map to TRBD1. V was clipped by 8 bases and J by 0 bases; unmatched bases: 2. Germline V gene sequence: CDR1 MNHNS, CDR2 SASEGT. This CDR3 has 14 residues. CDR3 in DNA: TGTGCCAGCGGGACAGGGCGAGCCAAAAACATTCAGTACTTC. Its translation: CASGTGRAKNIQYF.

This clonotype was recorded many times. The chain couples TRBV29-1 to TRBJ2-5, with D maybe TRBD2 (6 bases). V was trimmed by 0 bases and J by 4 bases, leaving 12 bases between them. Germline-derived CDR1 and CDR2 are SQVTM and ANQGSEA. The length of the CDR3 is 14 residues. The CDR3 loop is CSVEEGRGRETQYF. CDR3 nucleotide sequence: TGCAGCGTTGAAGAAGGCCGGGGGAGAGAGACCCAGTACTTC.

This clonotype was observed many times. The DNA for the CDR3 is TGCAGTGCTAGCTTGAGCGAGGGGGCCGGGGAGACCCAGTACTTC. Its protein is CSASLSEGAGETQYF. This chain joins TRBV20-1 and TRBJ2-5; 7 nucleotides match TRBD1. V was pared by 3 bases and J by 5 bases, with 12 bases of the junction left unmatched. This CDR3 has 15 residues. Germline loops: CDR1 DFQATT, CDR2 SNEGSKA (reference sequence).

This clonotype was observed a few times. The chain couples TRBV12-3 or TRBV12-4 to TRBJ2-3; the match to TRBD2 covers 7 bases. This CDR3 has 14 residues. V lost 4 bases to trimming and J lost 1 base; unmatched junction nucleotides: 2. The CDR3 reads CASSYREGTDTQYF. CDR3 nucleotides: TGTGCCAGCAGTTACCGGGAGGGCACAGATACGCAGTATTTT.